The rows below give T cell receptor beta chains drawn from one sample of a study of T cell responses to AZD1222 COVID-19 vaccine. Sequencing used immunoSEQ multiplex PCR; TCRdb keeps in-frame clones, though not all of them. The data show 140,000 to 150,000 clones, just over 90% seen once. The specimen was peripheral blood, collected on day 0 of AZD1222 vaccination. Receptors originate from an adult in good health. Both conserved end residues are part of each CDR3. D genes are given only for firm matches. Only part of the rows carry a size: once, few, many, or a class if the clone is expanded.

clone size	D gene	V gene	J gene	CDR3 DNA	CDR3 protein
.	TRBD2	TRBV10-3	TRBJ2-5	TGTGCCATCAGTGACTGGACTAGCGGCCAAGAGACCCAGTACTTC	CAISDWTSGQETQYF
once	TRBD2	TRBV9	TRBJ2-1	TGTGCCAGCAGCGTAAGGGCACTAGCGGGGGCCTACAATGAGCAGTTCTTC	CASSVRALAGAYNEQFF
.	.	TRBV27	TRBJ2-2	TGTGCCAGCAGGGACCTAAGCACCGGGGAGCTGTTTTTT	CASRDLSTGELFF
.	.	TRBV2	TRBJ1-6	TGTGCCAGGACAGACCCAAGCTCCTATAATTCACCCCTCCACTTT	CARTDPSSYNSPLHF
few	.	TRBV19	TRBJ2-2	TGTGCCAGTACCTCGAGGGGCAGGACCGGGGAGCTGTTTTTT	CASTSRGRTGELFF
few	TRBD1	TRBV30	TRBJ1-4	TGTGCCTGGGGGACTACCCCCGGGACAGGGGATGAAAAACTGTTTTTT	CAWGTTPGTGDEKLFF
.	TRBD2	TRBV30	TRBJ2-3	TGTGCCTGCCGACTAGCGGGGGCCACAGATACGCAGTATTTT	CACRLAGATDTQYF
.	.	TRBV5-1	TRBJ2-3	TGCGCCAGCAGCCCGGGGACAATCGCAAGCACAGATACGCAGTATTTT	CASSPGTIASTDTQYF
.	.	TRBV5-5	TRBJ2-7	TGTGCCAGCAGTTCCCCAATACAGGACAACGAGCAGTACTTC	CASSSPIQDNEQYF
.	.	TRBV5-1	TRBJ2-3	TGCGCCAGCAGCTTGGGACAGGACACAGATACGCAGTATTTT	CASSLGQDTDTQYF
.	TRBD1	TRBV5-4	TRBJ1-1	TGTGCCAGCAGCTTGGAACCGGGACAGGGCAATTTCGCTGAAGCTTTCTTT	CASSLEPGQGNFAEAFF
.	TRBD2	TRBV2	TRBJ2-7	TGTGCCAGCGGGGAGGGAGTTCTTCCCTACGAGCAGTACTTC	CASGEGVLPYEQYF
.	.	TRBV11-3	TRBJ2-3	TGTGCCAGCAGCTTCGGGAGCACAGATACGCAGTATTTT	CASSFGSTDTQYF
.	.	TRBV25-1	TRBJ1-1	TGTGCCAGCAGTGAGTTAGGGGGGGGGAACATGAACACTGAAGCTTTCTTT	CASSELGGGNMNTEAFF
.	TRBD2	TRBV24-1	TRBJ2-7	TGTGCCACCAGTGACCCTAGCGGGGGGGCCTACGAGCAGTACTTC	CATSDPSGGAYEQYF
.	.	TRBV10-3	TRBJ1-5	TGTGCCATCAGTGAGTCAGCTGAACAGCCCCAGCATTTT	CAISESAEQPQHF
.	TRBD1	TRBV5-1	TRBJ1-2	TGCGCCAGCAGCGAACCGGGACAGAGGGACTATGGCTACACCTTC	CASSEPGQRDYGYTF
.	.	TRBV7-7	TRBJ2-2	TGTGCTAGCAGCTTAACACCTCGCGCCGGGGAGCTGTTTTTT	CASSLTPRAGELFF
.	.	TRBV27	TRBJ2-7	TGTGCCACCAACTCCCCCACAACTCGCGAGCAGTACTTC	CATNSPTTREQYF
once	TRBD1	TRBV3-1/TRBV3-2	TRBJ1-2	TGTGCCAGCAGCCAAGGCCCCCCGGGACAGGGGGCGTATGGCTACACCTTC	CASSQGPPGQGAYGYTF
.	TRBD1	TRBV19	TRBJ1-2	TGTGCCAGTAGTTTATACCCCACGGCTAGAGACAGGGGAGATGGCTACACCTTC	CASSLYPTARDRGDGYTF
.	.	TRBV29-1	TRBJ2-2	TGCAGCGTTGTGGGTGGGTTCGCGAACACCGGGGAGCTGTTTTTT	CSVVGGFANTGELFF
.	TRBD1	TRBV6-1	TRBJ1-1	TGTGCCAGCAGTGAAATAAGGGGGCAAGCTTTCTTT	CASSEIRGQAFF
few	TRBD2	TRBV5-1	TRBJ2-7	TGCGCCAGCAGCCCCGGATGGGGACTAGCGGGGAGGTACGAGCAGTACTTC	CASSPGWGLAGRYEQYF
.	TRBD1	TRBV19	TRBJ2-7	TGTGCCAGTAGTGCAACGACAGGGGCCTACGAGCAGTACTTC	CASSATTGAYEQYF
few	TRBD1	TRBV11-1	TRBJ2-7	TGTGCCAGCAGCTTCGAACAGGGGGCGTACGAGCAGTACTTC	CASSFEQGAYEQYF
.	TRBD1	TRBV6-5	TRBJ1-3	TGTGCCAGCTCACAGGGGAACGTCGGAAACACCATATATTTT	CASSQGNVGNTIYF
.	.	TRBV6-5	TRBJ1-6	TGTGCCAGCAGTTATTGGCAGGCCCCAGCCAATTCACCCCTCCACTTT	CASSYWQAPANSPLHF
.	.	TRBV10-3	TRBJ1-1	TGTGCCATCAGTGAGTCGAATGTGGGGTTCCCTGAAGCTTTCTTT	CAISESNVGFPEAFF
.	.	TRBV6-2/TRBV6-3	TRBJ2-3	TGTGCCAGCAGCCGCAGACGGGGCGATACGCAGTATTTT	CASSRRRGDTQYF
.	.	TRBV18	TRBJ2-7	TGTGCCAGCTCACCACCGAACTATTACGAGCAGTACTTC	CASSPPNYYEQYF
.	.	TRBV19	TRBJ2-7	TGTGCCAGTAGTATAGCCCCAACCTACGAGCAGTACTTC	CASSIAPTYEQYF
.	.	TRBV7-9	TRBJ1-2	TGTGCCAGCAGCTTAGCGCCCGGGGCCAAGACCTATGGCTACACCTTC	CASSLAPGAKTYGYTF
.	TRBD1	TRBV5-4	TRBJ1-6	TGTGCCAGCAGCCGCGCCCAGGGGGCGGAGAATTCACCCCTCCACTTT	CASSRAQGAENSPLHF
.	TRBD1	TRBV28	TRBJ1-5	TGTGCCAGCATTATCAGGGGGCGCGGTCAGCCCCAGCATTTT	CASIIRGRGQPQHF
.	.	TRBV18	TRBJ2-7	TGTGCCAGCTCACCGGCGGGACAGAGGGGGCGCCCCACTATCCACGAGCAGTACTTC	CASSPAGQRGRPTIHEQYF
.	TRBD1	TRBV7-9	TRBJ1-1	TGTGCCAGCAGCGGGGACAGGGTATCGTTGAACACTGAAGCTTTCTTT	CASSGDRVSLNTEAFF
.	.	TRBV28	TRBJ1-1	TGTGCCAGCAGTCTCGAGAGAACTGAAGCTTTCTTT	CASSLERTEAFF
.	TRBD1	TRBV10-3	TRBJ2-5	TGTGCCATCAGGGGGACAGGCCAAGAGACCCAGTACTTC	CAIRGTGQETQYF
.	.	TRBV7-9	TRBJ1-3	TGTGCCAGCAGCTTAGTGGGGGAACACTCTGGAAACACCATATATTTT	CASSLVGEHSGNTIYF
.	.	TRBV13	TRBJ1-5	TGTGCCAGCAGCAGACCAGGGAGGGCGGGGAGCAATCAGCCCCAGCATTTT	CASSRPGRAGSNQPQHF
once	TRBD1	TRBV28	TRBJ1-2	TGTGCCAGCCGCCGGACAGGCTCGGGGCACTATGGCTACACCTTC	CASRRTGSGHYGYTF
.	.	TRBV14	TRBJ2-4	TGTGCCAGCAGCGGTGGTCGCGACATTCAGTACTTC	CASSGGRDIQYF
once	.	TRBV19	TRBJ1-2	TGTGCCAGTAGTATCCAGGCCTCTGGCTACACCTTC	CASSIQASGYTF
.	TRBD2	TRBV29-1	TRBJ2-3	TGCAGCGTTGAGCCGGGACGGGAGGTAGATACGCAGTATTTT	CSVEPGREVDTQYF
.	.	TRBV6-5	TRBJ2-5	TGTGCCAGCAGCCCCGCCGGCAGAACCCAGTACTTC	CASSPAGRTQYF
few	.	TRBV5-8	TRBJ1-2	TGTGCCAGCAGCTTGGTGGGGGACGGTGGCTACACCTTC	CASSLVGDGGYTF
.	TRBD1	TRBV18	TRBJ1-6	TGTGCCAGCTCAGAGGGCTACAGGGGGGATACACCCCTCCACTTT	CASSEGYRGDTPLHF
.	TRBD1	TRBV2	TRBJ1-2	TGTGCCAGAGGACAGGGCATCTATGGCTACACCTTC	CARGQGIYGYTF
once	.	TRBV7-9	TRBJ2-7	TGTGACTCTCAGAGGGCGCCTTCCTACGAGCAGTACTTC	CDSQRAPSYEQYF
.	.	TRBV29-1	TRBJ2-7	TGCAGCGTTGTGCCGAGGGCTAACAAAGTCGACGAGCAGTACTTC	CSVVPRANKVDEQYF
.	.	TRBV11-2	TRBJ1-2	TGTGCCAGCAGCTTAGCAGGGGCTCCTAACTATGGCTACACCTTC	CASSLAGAPNYGYTF
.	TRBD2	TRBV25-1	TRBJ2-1	TGTGCCAGCAGTGATATGGGACTAGCGGGGGATATCAATGAGCAGTTCTTC	CASSDMGLAGDINEQFF